The 20 T cell receptor beta chains below all came from one sample that was sequenced in a study of PD-L1 blockade in urothelial cancer. Profiling relied on immunoSEQ multiplex PCR, and the TCRdb table lists in-frame clones only, not all of them. Here the sample spans nearly 50,000 clones, roughly 80% being singletons. The time point denotes: peripheral blood 6 weeks after treatment start. Here the sequenced sample was PBMCs, taken around atezolizumab (anti-PD-L1) treatment. The source is a man aged 65 to 79 with urothelial cancer.

The gene calls are TRBV18 and TRBJ2-7; D may be TRBD1 (6 bases). V shed 5 bases and J shed 3 bases, with 8 bases lying between them. Germline V CDR1 and CDR2: KGHSH, LQKENI. The CDR3 is 12 residues long. CDR3 loop: CASSDRYYEQYF. CDR3 nucleotide sequence: TGTGCCAGCTCAGACAGGTACTACGAGCAGTACTTC. Full variable domain (rest looked up from reference TRBV18 and TRBJ2-7): NAGVMQNPRHLVRRRGQEARLRCSPMKGHSHVYWYRQLPEEGLKFMVYLQKENIIDESGMPKERFSAEFPKEGPSILRIQQVVRGDSAAYFCASSDRYYEQYFGPGTRLTVT.

CDR3 DNA: TGTGCCAGCAGCTCGTCTTACTCCTACGAGCAGTACTTC. Translating gives CASSSSYSYEQYF. The rearrangement uses TRBV5-6 and TRBJ2-7, with unresolved D. The CDR3 runs to 13 residues. Germline V lookup: CDR1 SGHDT, CDR2 YYEEEE. Trimming took off 3 bases at V and 0 bases at J, with 7 bases between the two ends.

The gene calls are TRBV14 and TRBJ1-1, with D perhaps TRBD1 (5 bases). This CDR3 spans 14 amino acids. Germline lookup yields CDR1 SGHDN and CDR2 FVKESK. Between the trimmed V and J ends, which lost 2 bases and 5 bases, there was a span of 12 bases. The CDR3 sequence: CASSQTGVGTEAFF. CDR3 DNA: TGTGCCAGCAGCCAAACGGGGGTAGGAACTGAAGCTTTCTTT.

The chain recombines TRBV4-2 with TRBJ2-2; TRBD2 matches at 9 bases. The CDR3 runs to 16 residues. Germline V gene lookup returns CDR1 LGHNA and CDR2 YNFKEQ. The trim removed 0 bases at V and 1 base at J, leaving 0 bases unmatched. The CDR3 DNA is TGTGCCAGCAGCCAAGAGACTAGCGGGAACACCGGGGAGCTGTTTTTT. It codes for CASSQETSGNTGELFF.

The gene calls are TRBV20-1 and TRBJ2-7; D remains unclear. The CDR3 has 11 amino acids. Trimming pared 5 bases from V and 4 bases from J, leaving 9 bases between. Germline V lookup: CDR1 DFQATT, CDR2 SNEGSKA (reference sequence). CDR3 in DNA: TGCAGTGCTCAAGTAGATTACGAGCAGTACTTC. Protein: CSAQVDYEQYF.

The chain employs TRBV27 and TRBJ2-1; 9 bases are shared with TRBD2. Germline lookup yields CDR1 MNHEY and CDR2 SMNVEV (reference sequence). There are 14 residues in the CDR3. The ends lost 5 bases at V and 6 bases at J; junction bases unmatched: 5. The CDR3 nucleotides read TGTGCCAGCAGTACTAGCGGGTATCCCAATGAGCAGTTCTTC. This codes for CASSTSGYPNEQFF.

The chain uses TRBV6-6 and TRBJ1-5, with D maybe TRBD1 (5 bases). Trimming pared 5 bases from V and 4 bases from J, leaving 9 bases between. This CDR3 comprises 13 residues. Germline assignment: CDR1 MNHNY and CDR2 SVGAGI (reference sequence). CDR3 in amino acids: CASSRDRNQPQHF. The CDR3 bases are TGTGCCAGCAGTCGAGACAGAAATCAGCCCCAGCATTTT.

The chain uses TRBV9 and TRBJ2-7, with 9 positions matching TRBD1. Trimming cost V 3 bases and J 9 bases; bases outside gene matches: 4. Per the germline V gene, CDR1 is SGDLS and CDR2 is YYNGEE. CDR3 length equals 12 residues. CDR3 in DNA: TGTGCCAGCAGCGAGGACAGGGGCCTGCAGTACTTC. Translated: CASSEDRGLQYF.

V gene TRBV14 combines with J gene TRBJ2-1; 7 nucleotides line up with TRBD2. The CDR3 runs 13 residues. Trimming took 1 base from V and 9 from J; bases not matched to a gene: 3. Germline V lookup: CDR1 SGHDN, CDR2 FVKESK. CDR3 sequence reads: CASSQAVAGEQFF. The DNA for the CDR3 is TGTGCCAGCAGCCAAGCCGTAGCGGGTGAGCAGTTCTTC. The whole variable domain, remainder taken from reference TRBV14 and TRBJ2-1, is EAGVTQFPSHSVIEKGQTVTLRCDPISGHDNLYWYRRVMGKEIKFLLHFVKESKQDESGMPNNRFLAERTGGTYSTLKVQPAELEDSGVYFCASSQAVAGEQFFGPGTRLTVL.

The chain recombines TRBV19 with TRBJ2-7; maybe TRBD1 (6 bases). The CDR3 is 14 residues long. V gave up 4 bases and J gave up 2 bases, with 12 bases separating them. Germline V gene sequence: CDR1 LNHDA, CDR2 SQIVND (reference sequence). The CDR3 region is CASSTSGQTYEQYF. The DNA for the CDR3 is TGTGCCAGTAGTACCTCGGGACAAACCTACGAGCAGTACTTC.

This sequence joins TRBV14 and TRBJ2-1; 7 bases are shared with TRBD2. CDR3 length equals 17 residues. The V segment lost 0 bases and the J segment 8 bases; nucleotides outside the gene matches: 13. Germline CDR1 and CDR2: SGHDN and FVKESK. CDR3 region: CASSQDTAGAGPHEQFF. CDR3 nucleotides: TGTGCCAGCAGCCAAGATACGGCGGGAGCTGGTCCCCATGAGCAGTTCTTC.

There are a few counts of this clone. V is TRBV11-1 and J is TRBJ2-5; 7 bases line up with TRBD1. In germline, CDR1 is SGHAT, CDR2 FQDESV (reference sequence). The junction had 10 bases not matched to a gene; V was cut back by 5 bases and J by 4 bases. This CDR3 region has 15 residues. The CDR3 loop reads CASSERQGGGETQYF. The CDR3 region has the DNA TGTGCCAGCAGCGAAAGACAGGGTGGTGGAGAGACCCAGTACTTC.

This rearrangement joins TRBV2 to TRBJ2-2, with D possibly being TRBD1 (6 bases). The V end was cut by 11 bases, the J end by 0 bases, with 13 bases between. Germline-derived CDR1 and CDR2 are SNHLY and FYNNEI. The length of the CDR3 is 14 residues. The CDR3 region is CAGRQASNTGELFF. The CDR3, as DNA: TGTGCCGGACGACAGGCTTCGAACACCGGGGAGCTGTTTTTT.

The rearrangement uses TRBV5-4 and TRBJ1-1, with TRBD1 identical over 8 bases. The CDR3 totals 14 residues. Per germline, CDR1 SGHNT and CDR2 YYREEE (reference sequence). J was trimmed by 0 bases and V by 4 bases; bases with no gene match: 2. This CDR3 is CASSRQGLNTEAFF. DNA for the CDR3: TGTGCCAGCAGCAGACAGGGGTTGAACACTGAAGCTTTCTTT.

This sequence joins TRBV30 and TRBJ1-2; possibly TRBD1 for D (5 bases). The germline V gene has CDR1 GTSNPN and CDR2 SVGIG (reference sequence). The CDR3 extends over 15 amino acids. Trimming took 6 bases from V and 3 from J, leaving 20 bases between them. Here the CDR3 reads CACPNGAGRHYGYTF. The CDR3 nucleotides read TGTGCCTGCCCCAATGGGGCAGGGCGTCACTATGGCTACACCTTC.

The chain employs TRBV5-1 and TRBJ2-3; TRBD1 aligns across 9 bases. Germline CDR1 and CDR2: SGHRS and YFSETQ. The V segment lost 4 bases and the J segment 5 bases; nucleotides outside the gene matches: 8. The CDR3 loop spans 15 amino acids. CDR3 bases: TGCGCCAGCAGCAACAGGGGGCAATGGGAAGATACGCAGTATTTT. Its protein product is CASSNRGQWEDTQYF.

The chain links TRBV5-4 to TRBJ2-5; D uncertain. There are 14 residues in the CDR3. The V end lost 0 bases, the J end lost 4 bases, and 10 bases lay between the germline ends. CDR1 and CDR2 (germline): SGHNT, YYREEE (reference sequence). The CDR3 DNA reads TGTGCCAGCAGCTTGGATCTAGTTAGAGAGACCCAGTACTTC. Protein sequence: CASSLDLVRETQYF.

The CDR3 DNA reads TGCGCCAGCAGCCAAAAAGGGACAGGACTCTCTGGGGCCAACGTCCTGACTTTC. This sequence encodes CASSQKGTGLSGANVLTF. V usage is TRBV4-1 and J usage is TRBJ2-6; 8 bases are shared with TRBD1. The CDR3 contains 18 residues. In germline, CDR1 is MGHRA, CDR2 YSYEKL. With V trimmed by 2 bases and J by 0 bases, 6 bases remained unmatched.

The chain joins TRBV11-2 to TRBJ2-7; D may be TRBD2 (5 bases). Looked up from germline, CDR1 is SGHAT and CDR2 is FQNNGV. The CDR3 is 16 residues long. Deletions cut 4 bases from V and 2 bases from J, with 18 bases between. The CDR3 reads CASSSGGSGKPYEQYF. CDR3 nucleotide sequence: TGTGCCAGCAGCTCCGGAGGAAGTGGGAAGCCCTACGAGCAGTACTTC. Complete variable domain (other parts from reference TRBV11-2 and TRBJ2-7): EAGVAQSPRYKIIEKRQSVAFWCNPISGHATLYWYQQILGQGPKLLIQFQNNGVVDDSQLPKDRFSAERLKGVDSTLKIQPAKLEDSAVYLCASSSGGSGKPYEQYFGPGTRLTVT.

The genes are TRBV7-8 and TRBJ2-1; 10 bases line up with TRBD2. The junction had 4 bases not matched to a gene; V was cut back by 4 bases and J by 10 bases. CDR1 SGHVS and CDR2 FQNEAQ come from the germline V gene. This CDR3 contains 13 residues. CDR3 bases: TGTGCCAGCAGCTACTGGACTAGCGGAGAGCAGTTCTTC. Translating gives CASSYWTSGEQFF.